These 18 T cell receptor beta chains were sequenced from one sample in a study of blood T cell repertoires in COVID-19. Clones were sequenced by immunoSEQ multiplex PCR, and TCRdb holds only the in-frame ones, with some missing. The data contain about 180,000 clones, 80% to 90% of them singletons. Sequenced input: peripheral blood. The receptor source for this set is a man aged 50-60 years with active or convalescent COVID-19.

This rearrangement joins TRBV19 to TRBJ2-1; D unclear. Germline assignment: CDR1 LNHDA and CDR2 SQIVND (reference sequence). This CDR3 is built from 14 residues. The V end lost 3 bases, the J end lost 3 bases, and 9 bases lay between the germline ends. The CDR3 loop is CASSISSIYNEQFF. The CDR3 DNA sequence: TGTGCCAGTAGTATTAGTTCTATCTACAATGAGCAGTTCTTC.

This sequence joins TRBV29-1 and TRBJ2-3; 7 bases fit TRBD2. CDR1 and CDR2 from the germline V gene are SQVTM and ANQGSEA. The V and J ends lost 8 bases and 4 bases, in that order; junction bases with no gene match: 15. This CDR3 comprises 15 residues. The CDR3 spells CSPNGGEGWSDTQYF. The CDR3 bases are TGCAGCCCCAATGGAGGGGAGGGGTGGTCAGATACGCAGTATTTT.

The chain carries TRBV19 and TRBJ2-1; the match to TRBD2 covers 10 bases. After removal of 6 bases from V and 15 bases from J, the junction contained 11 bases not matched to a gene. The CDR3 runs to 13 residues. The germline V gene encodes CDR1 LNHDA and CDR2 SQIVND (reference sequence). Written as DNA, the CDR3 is TGTGCCAGTAGATCCGGGACTAGCGAAAATATGTTCTTC. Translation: CASRSGTSENMFF. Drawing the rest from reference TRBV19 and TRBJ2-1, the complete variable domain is DGGITQSPKYLFRKEGQNVTLSCEQNLNHDAMYWYRQDPGQGLRLIYYSQIVNDFQKGDIAEGYSVSREKKESFPLTVTSAQKNPTAFYLCASRSGTSENMFFGPGTRLTVL.

The CDR3 reads CSVATGARETQYF. The CDR3 region has the DNA TGCAGCGTGGCAACGGGAGCCCGAGAGACCCAGTACTTC. This chain links TRBV29-1 with TRBJ2-5; D is perhaps TRBD2 (6 bases). With 6 bases removed from V and 4 bases from J, the gap between germline ends came to 15 bases. Germline V CDR1 and CDR2: SQVTM, ANQGSEA. The CDR3 consists of 13 residues.

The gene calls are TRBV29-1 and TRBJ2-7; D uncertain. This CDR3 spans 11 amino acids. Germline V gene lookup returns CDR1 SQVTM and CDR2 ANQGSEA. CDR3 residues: CSGLGETQEYF. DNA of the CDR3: TGCAGTGGCCTTGGCGAGACCCAGGAGTACTTC.

DNA of the CDR3: TGTGCCATCAGTGACCTCGCAACTAATGAAAAACTGTTTTTT. It yields the protein CAISDLATNEKLFF. The chain has TRBV10-3 and TRBJ1-4; D call uncertain. The germline V and J ends were trimmed by 3 bases and 0 bases, with 5 bases remaining between them. Looked up from germline, CDR1 is ENHRY and CDR2 is SYGVKD. This CDR3 region has 14 residues.

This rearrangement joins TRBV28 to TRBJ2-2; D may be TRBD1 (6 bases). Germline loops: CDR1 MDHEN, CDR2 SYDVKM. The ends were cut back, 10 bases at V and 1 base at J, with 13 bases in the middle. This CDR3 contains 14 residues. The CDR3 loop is CAIIGQKNTGELFF. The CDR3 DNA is TGTGCCATCATAGGACAGAAGAACACCGGGGAGCTGTTTTTT.

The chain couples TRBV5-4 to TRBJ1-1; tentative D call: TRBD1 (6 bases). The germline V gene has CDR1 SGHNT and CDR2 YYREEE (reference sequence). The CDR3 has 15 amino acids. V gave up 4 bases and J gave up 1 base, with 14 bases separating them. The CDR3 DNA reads TGTGCCAGCAGCAGCCAACAGGGACGGAACACTGAAGCTTTCTTT. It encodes CASSSQQGRNTEAFF.

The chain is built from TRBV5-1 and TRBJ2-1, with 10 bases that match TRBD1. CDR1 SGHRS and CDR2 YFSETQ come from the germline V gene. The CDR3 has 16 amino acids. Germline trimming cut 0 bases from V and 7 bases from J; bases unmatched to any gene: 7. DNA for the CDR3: TGCGCCAGCAGCTTGGCCCCGGGACAGGGGTGGAATGAGCAGTTCTTC. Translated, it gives CASSLAPGQGWNEQFF.

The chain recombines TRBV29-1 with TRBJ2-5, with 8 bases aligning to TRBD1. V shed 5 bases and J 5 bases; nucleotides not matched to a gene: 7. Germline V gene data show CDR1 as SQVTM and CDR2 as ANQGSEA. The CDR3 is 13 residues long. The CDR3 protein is CSVRQGKGETQYF. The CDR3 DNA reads TGCAGCGTTCGACAGGGGAAGGGGGAGACCCAGTACTTC.

The CDR3 reads CATSDLHPGLAGINEQFF. CDR3 DNA: TGTGCCACCAGTGATTTGCACCCTGGACTAGCGGGGATCAATGAGCAGTTCTTC. The chain uses TRBV24-1 and TRBJ2-1, with 12 bases lining up with TRBD2. Trimming at V came to 0 bases and at J to 6 bases, leaving 8 bases not matched to a gene. This CDR3 is built from 18 residues. The germline CDR1 and CDR2 sequences are KGHDR and SFDVKD.

The DNA for the CDR3 is TGCGCCAGCAGTGAGGCTAGCGGGCCTAGGAATGAGCAGTTCTTC. This codes for CASSEASGPRNEQFF. J is TRBJ2-1 and V is TRBV10-1; 8 bases line up with TRBD2. This CDR3 contains 15 residues. Trimming at V came to 2 bases and at J to 7 bases, leaving 7 bases not matched to a gene. Germline CDR1 is WNHNN and CDR2 is SYGVQD (reference sequence).

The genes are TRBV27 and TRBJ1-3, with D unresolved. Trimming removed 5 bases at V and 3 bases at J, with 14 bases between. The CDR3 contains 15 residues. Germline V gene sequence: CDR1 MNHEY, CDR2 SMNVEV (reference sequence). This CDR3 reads CASSSLGAGGNTIYF. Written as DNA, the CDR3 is TGTGCCAGCAGTAGCCTGGGCGCTGGTGGAAACACCATATATTTT.

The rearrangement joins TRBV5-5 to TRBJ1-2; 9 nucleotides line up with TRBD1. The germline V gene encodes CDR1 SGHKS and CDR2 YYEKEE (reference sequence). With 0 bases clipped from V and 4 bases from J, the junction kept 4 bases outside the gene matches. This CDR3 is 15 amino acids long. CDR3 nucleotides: TGTGCCAGCAGCTTGGCGGGACAGGGTCTCTATGGCTACACCTTC. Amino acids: CASSLAGQGLYGYTF.

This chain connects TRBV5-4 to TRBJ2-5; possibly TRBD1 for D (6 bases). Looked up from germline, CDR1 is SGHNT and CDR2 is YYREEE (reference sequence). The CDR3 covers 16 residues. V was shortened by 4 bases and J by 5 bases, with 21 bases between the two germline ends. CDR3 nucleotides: TGTGCCAGCAGCCCAGGCCCGACAGGAGCTCAGGAGACCCAGTACTTC. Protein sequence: CASSPGPTGAQETQYF.

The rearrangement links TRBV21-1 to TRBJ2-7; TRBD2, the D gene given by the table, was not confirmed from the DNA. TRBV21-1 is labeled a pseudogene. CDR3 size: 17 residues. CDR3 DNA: TGTGCCAGCAGGGAGCTAGCGGGAGGTTGGGTATCCTACGAGCAGTACTTC. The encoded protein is CASRELAGGWVSYEQYF.

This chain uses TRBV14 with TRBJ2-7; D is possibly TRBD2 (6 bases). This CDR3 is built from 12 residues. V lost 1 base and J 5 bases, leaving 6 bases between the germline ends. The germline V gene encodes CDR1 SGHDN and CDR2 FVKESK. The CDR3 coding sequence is TGTGCCAGCAGCCAAGGGAGGGACGAGCAGTACTTC. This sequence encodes CASSQGRDEQYF.

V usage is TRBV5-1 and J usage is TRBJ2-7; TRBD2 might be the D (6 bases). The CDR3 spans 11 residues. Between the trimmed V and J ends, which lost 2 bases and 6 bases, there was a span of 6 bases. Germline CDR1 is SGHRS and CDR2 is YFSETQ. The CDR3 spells CASSFSGEQYF. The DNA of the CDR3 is TGCGCCAGCAGCTTTAGCGGCGAGCAGTACTTC.